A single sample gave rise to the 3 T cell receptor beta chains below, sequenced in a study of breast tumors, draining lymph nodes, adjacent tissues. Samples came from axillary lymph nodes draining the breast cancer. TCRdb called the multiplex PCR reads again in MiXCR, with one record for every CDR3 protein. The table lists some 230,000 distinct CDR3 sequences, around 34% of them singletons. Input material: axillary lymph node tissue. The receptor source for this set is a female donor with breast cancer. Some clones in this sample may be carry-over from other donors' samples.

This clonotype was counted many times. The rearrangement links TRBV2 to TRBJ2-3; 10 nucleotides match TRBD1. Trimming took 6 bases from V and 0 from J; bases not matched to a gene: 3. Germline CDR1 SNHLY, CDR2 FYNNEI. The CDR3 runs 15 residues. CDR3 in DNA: TGTGCCAGCAGCGGGGACAGGGGAAGCACAGATACGCAGTATTTT. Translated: CASSGDRGSTDTQYF.

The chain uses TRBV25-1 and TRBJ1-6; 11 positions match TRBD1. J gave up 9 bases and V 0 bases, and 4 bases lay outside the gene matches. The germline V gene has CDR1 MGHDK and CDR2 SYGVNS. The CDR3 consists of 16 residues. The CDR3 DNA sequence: TGTGCCAGCAGTGAATATGGCGGGACAGGGGGTTCACCCCTCCACTTT. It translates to CASSEYGGTGGSPLHF. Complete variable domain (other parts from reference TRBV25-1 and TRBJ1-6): EADIYQTPRYLVIGTGKKITLECSQTMGHDKMYWYQQDPGMELHLIHYSYGVNSTEKGDLSSESTVSRIRTEHFPLTLESARPSHTSQYLCASSEYGGTGGSPLHFGNGTRLTVT.

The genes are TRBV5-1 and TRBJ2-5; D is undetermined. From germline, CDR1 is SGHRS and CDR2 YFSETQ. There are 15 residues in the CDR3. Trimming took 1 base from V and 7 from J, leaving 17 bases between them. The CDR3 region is CASSLNGRGVGTQYF. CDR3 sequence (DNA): TGCGCCAGCAGCTTGAACGGTCGCGGAGTCGGGACCCAGTACTTC. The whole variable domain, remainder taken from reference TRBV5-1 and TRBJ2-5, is KAGVTQTPRYLIKTRGQQVTLSCSPISGHRSVSWYQQTPGQGLQFLFEYFSETQRNKGNFPGRFSGRQFSNSRSEMNVSTLELGDSALYLCASSLNGRGVGTQYFGPGTRLLVL.